The text below deals with one TCR beta chain. Its antigen is not identified. Clones were sequenced by immunoSEQ multiplex PCR, and TCRdb holds only the in-frame ones, with some missing. The sample records about 66,000 clones, around 90% being singletons. This specimen comes from a study of T cell responses to AZD1222 COVID-19 vaccine. Whole-study findings and limits: A reported finding is that nearly half of spike-specific TCRs target unmutated variant regions. CD4 TCRs linked to vaccination spanned spike, dominating at 160-218 and 743-854.

The CDR3 is 16 residues long. Germline V gene data show CDR1 as LNHDA and CDR2 as SQIVND (reference sequence). The trim removed 3 bases at V and 9 bases at J, leaving 13 bases unmatched. The sample here was peripheral blood, taken 28 days after the second dose of the MenACWY control vaccine. The TCR sequence derives from an adult who received the MenACWY meningococcal vaccine as a control. The chain couples TRBV19 to TRBJ2-1, with 8 bases matching TRBD2. The CDR3 reads CASSMRGRGGLSEQFF. The CDR3 nucleotides read TGTGCCAGTAGTATGAGGGGTCGGGGGGGCTTAAGTGAGCAGTTCTTC.